These 14 T cell receptor beta chains originate from one sample sequenced in a study of OX40 agonist ivuxolimab in advanced cancers. Repertoires were generated with immunoSEQ multiplex PCR, while TCRdb's copy carries only in-frame clones and drops some. The table has roughly 58,000 clones, about four fifths seen once. The sequencing used CD4+ or CD8+ T cells sorted from blood, collected in a trial of the OX40 agonist ivuxolimab. The receptors stem from an adult with an advanced solid tumor such as melanoma, head and neck, liver or kidney cancer.

The chain joins TRBV7-9 to TRBJ2-1, with 9 bases that match TRBD1. J was trimmed by 9 bases and V by 5 bases; bases with no gene match: 11. This CDR3 has 15 residues. CDR1 is SEHNR, CDR2 FQNEAQ, per germline (reference sequence). The CDR3 loop is CASSETGGDVSEQFF. The CDR3 bases are TGTGCCAGCAGCGAGACAGGGGGAGACGTTAGTGAGCAGTTCTTC.

In its sample, this clone was seen a few times. The chain carries TRBV29-1 and TRBJ1-2; weak D call: TRBD1 (5 bases). V was trimmed by 4 bases and J by 6 bases, leaving 12 bases between them. This CDR3 comprises 12 residues. Germline values: CDR1 SQVTM, CDR2 ANQGSEA. CDR3 in DNA: TGCAGCGTTGGAGAGGGGATTAATGGCTACACCTTC. Translated: CSVGEGINGYTF. The full variable domain, in which reference TRBV29-1 and TRBJ1-2 provide the parts outside the CDR3, is SAVISQKPSRDICQRGTSLTIQCQVDSQVTMMFWYRQQPGQSLTLIATANQGSEATYESGFVIDKFPISRPNLTFSTLTVSNMSPEDSSIYLCSVGEGINGYTFGSGTRLTVV.

This clone was counted between two and nine times. The V call is TRBV28, the J call TRBJ1-5; 9 nucleotides match TRBD1. The V segment lost 4 bases and the J segment 7 bases; nucleotides outside the gene matches: 8. Germline CDR1 and CDR2: MDHEN and SYDVKM. This CDR3 comprises 15 residues. DNA for the CDR3: TGTGCCAGCAGTTCCGGGACAGGGACGCGGCAGCCCCAGCATTTT. It is translated as CASSSGTGTRQPQHF.

The chain recombines TRBV28 with TRBJ1-5; D is perhaps TRBD1 (6 bases). From germline, CDR1 is MDHEN and CDR2 SYDVKM. CDR3 length: 15 residues. The ends were cut back, 3 bases at V and 7 bases at J, with 16 bases in the middle. The CDR3 protein is CASSLARTGTQPQHF. Here the CDR3 DNA reads TGTGCCAGCAGTTTGGCCAGAACAGGGACCCAGCCCCAGCATTTT.

The rearrangement uses TRBV6-6 and TRBJ1-1; D perhaps matches TRBD1 (5 bases). Trimming took 6 bases from V and 11 from J, leaving 19 bases between them. Germline-derived CDR1 and CDR2 are MNHNY and SVGAGI (reference sequence). The CDR3 runs 13 residues. This CDR3 reads CASSRGWTPLAFF. The DNA for the CDR3 is TGTGCCAGCAGCCGGGGGTGGACTCCTTTGGCTTTCTTT.

The V gene is TRBV18, the J gene TRBJ2-7; D gene ambiguous. This CDR3 region has 15 residues. Germline V CDR1 and CDR2: KGHSH, LQKENI. Trimming removed 6 bases from V and 2 bases from J, with 17 bases in between. The CDR3 DNA reads TGTGCCAGCTCTACATCCCCCGGTGGCCCCTACGAGCAGTACTTC. Protein product: CASSTSPGGPYEQYF.

CDR3 DNA sequence: TGTGCCAGCAGCTTGGTGCAGTCAGGGAATCAGCCCCAGCATTTT. Its protein product is CASSLVQSGNQPQHF. The chain employs TRBV5-5 and TRBJ1-5; D possibly corresponds to TRBD1 (5 bases). Germline-derived CDR1 and CDR2 are SGHKS and YYEKEE (reference sequence). Between the trimmed V and J ends, which lost 0 bases and 4 bases, there was a span of 11 bases. The CDR3 sequence is 15 residues long. Full variable domain (outside the CDR3, taken from reference TRBV5-5 and TRBJ1-5): DAGVTQSPTHLIKTRGQQVTLRCSPISGHKSVSWYQQVLGQGPQFIFQYYEKEERGRGNFPDRFSARQFPNYSSELNVNALLLGDSALYLCASSLVQSGNQPQHFGDGTRLSIL.

The chain links TRBV2 to TRBJ1-2; no clear D gene. CDR1 is SNHLY and CDR2 is FYNNEI in the germline V gene. Trimming shortened V by 6 bases and J by 7 bases, and 15 bases separated the two germline ends. The CDR3 runs 13 residues. The CDR3 DNA reads TGTGCCAGCAGATCCAGAGAGAATGGTGGCTACACCTTC. It translates to CASRSRENGGYTF.

The V gene is TRBV19, the J gene TRBJ1-6, with D unresolved. The length of the CDR3 is 16 residues. Germline V CDR1 and CDR2: LNHDA, SQIVND (reference sequence). V lost 1 base, J lost 9 bases, and 16 bases lay in between. The CDR3 DNA reads TGTGCCAGTAGTATAGGGCCGGGCGCGGGTTTTTCACCCCTCCACTTT. Protein product: CASSIGPGAGFSPLHF.

This sequence joins TRBV6-1 and TRBJ2-7; D gene uncertain. Between the trimmed V and J ends, which lost 10 bases and 3 bases, there was a span of 7 bases. Germline V lookup: CDR1 MNHNS, CDR2 SASEGT. This CDR3 has 10 amino acids. The CDR3 reads CATLYYEQYF. CDR3 DNA sequence: TGTGCCACACTATACTACGAGCAGTACTTC.

The chain carries TRBV9 and TRBJ2-1, with 13 bases fitting TRBD2. CDR1 and CDR2 (germline): SGDLS, YYNGEE. The CDR3 consists of 15 residues. V lost 6 bases and J lost 8; bases outside the gene matches: 8. The CDR3 is CASTSGTSGNDEQFF. In nucleotides, the CDR3 is TGTGCCAGCACATCAGGGACTAGCGGGAACGATGAGCAGTTCTTC.

The chain couples TRBV6-6 to TRBJ2-7; D might be TRBD1 or TRBD2, each matching 6 bases. The germline V gene encodes CDR1 MNHNY and CDR2 SVGAGI (reference sequence). V lost 8 bases, J lost 6 bases, and 23 bases lay in between. CDR3 length: 15 residues. The chain's CDR3 is CASGGRDPWEVEQYF. The DNA for the CDR3 is TGTGCCAGCGGGGGCCGGGACCCTTGGGAGGTCGAGCAGTACTTC.

The rearrangement uses TRBV30 and TRBJ1-2; D is unclear. The germline gives CDR1 GTSNPN, CDR2 SVGIG (reference sequence). CDR3 size: 12 residues. Trimming took 4 bases from V and 5 from J, leaving 11 bases between them. This CDR3 reads CAWKTRIYGYTF. The CDR3 DNA is TGTGCCTGGAAAACACGGATTTATGGCTACACCTTC.

The rearrangement joins TRBV27 to TRBJ2-5; D could derive from TRBD1 or TRBD2 (5 bases each). CDR1 and CDR2 (germline): MNHEY, SMNVEV (reference sequence). Trimming removed 2 bases at V and 5 bases at J, with 15 bases between. This CDR3 comprises 15 residues. The CDR3 protein is CASSLGPGTGETQYF. In DNA, the CDR3 is TGTGCCAGCAGTTTAGGGCCGGGGACCGGGGAGACCCAGTACTTC.